A single sample is the source of the 11 T cell receptor beta chains below, sequenced in a study of Graves' ophthalmopathy and Graves' hyperthyroidism. TCR beta CDR3 amplification used RNA transcripts. HTBI primers were employed in first-round RT-PCR, then a second-round multiplex PCR followed. TCRdb called the multiplex PCR reads again in MiXCR, with one record for every CDR3 protein. The table records around 1,000,000 distinct CDR3 sequences, less than 45% of them present only once. The sample comprised peripheral blood or thyroid tissue (not recorded which). The receptors derive from an adult man with Graves' hyperthyroidism.

Only a few counts were recorded for this clonotype. V gene TRBV6-6 combines with J gene TRBJ1-5; no firm D call. The germline V gene encodes CDR1 MNHNY and CDR2 SVGAGI (reference sequence). The ends were cut back, 8 bases at V and 6 bases at J, with 14 bases in the middle. This CDR3 has 13 residues. This CDR3 is CASSFGSLQPQHF. Written as DNA, the CDR3 is TGTGCCAGCTCGTTCGGGTCGCTTCAGCCCCAGCATTTT.

This clonotype was seen ten or more times. The V gene is TRBV29-1, the J gene TRBJ1-1, with D perhaps TRBD1 (5 bases). The V end lost 7 bases, the J end lost 0 bases, and 12 bases lay between the germline ends. Germline CDR1 SQVTM, CDR2 ANQGSEA. This CDR3 contains 13 residues. The CDR3 DNA sequence: TGCAGCGGCTCACAGGTAGTGAACACTGAAGCTTTCTTT. This gives the protein CSGSQVVNTEAFF.

V and J are TRBV10-3 and TRBJ1-3; TRBD1 matches 8 bases. CDR1 and CDR2 (germline): ENHRY, SYGVKD. This CDR3 is 12 amino acids long. V shed 8 bases and J 7 bases; nucleotides not matched to a gene: 4. CDR3 loop: CAIADRANTIYF. For the CDR3, the DNA is TGTGCCATCGCGGACAGGGCGAACACCATATATTTT.

There are a few counts of this clonotype. J is TRBJ2-3 and V is TRBV19; a weak D match, TRBD1 (5 bases). This CDR3 comprises 15 residues. The germline V gene encodes CDR1 LNHDA and CDR2 SQIVND (reference sequence). V dropped 8 bases and J dropped 0 bases, with 15 bases sitting between them. This chain's CDR3 is CASGKRTFSTDTQYF. Here the CDR3 DNA reads TGTGCCAGTGGGAAGAGGACATTTAGCACAGATACGCAGTATTTT.

This clonotype occurred many times. The genes are TRBV7-9 and TRBJ1-4; D not resolved. This CDR3 contains 15 residues. Germline CDR1 and CDR2: SEHNR and FQNEAQ (reference sequence). The V and J ends lost 5 bases and 7 bases respectively, with 17 bases between them. The CDR3 bases are TGTGCCAGCAGCCGGGCGGCAGGACCCATTGAAAAACTGTTTTTT. As protein: CASSRAAGPIEKLFF.

The V call is TRBV6-5, the J call TRBJ1-3; D is possibly TRBD1 (5 bases). V lost 6 bases to trimming and J lost 0 bases, with 18 bases between them. Germline CDR1 is MNHEY and CDR2 is SVGAGI. CDR3 length: 17 residues. The CDR3 loop reads CASSDGTLSDSGNTIYF. Here the CDR3 DNA reads TGTGCCAGCAGCGACGGGACGTTGTCGGACTCTGGAAACACCATATATTTT.

This clonotype showed up just once. The gene calls are TRBV20-1 and TRBJ1-1; D is uncertain. CDR3 length: 13 amino acids. V dropped 6 bases and J dropped 4 bases, with 15 bases sitting between them. Per germline, CDR1 DFQATT and CDR2 SNEGSKA (reference sequence). CDR3 sequence: CSALPQLGTEAFF. The CDR3 nucleotides read TGCAGTGCCCTCCCGCAGCTGGGCACTGAAGCTTTCTTT.

This clonotype was seen at least ten times. The rearrangement uses TRBV7-9 and TRBJ1-5; D is possibly TRBD1 (5 bases). The CDR3 is 14 residues long. With 1 base removed from V and 7 bases from J, the gap between germline ends came to 11 bases. Germline V gives CDR1 SEHNR, CDR2 FQNEAQ (reference sequence). The CDR3, as DNA: TGTGCCAGCAGCTTAGATGGGGGGTTGCAGCCCCAGCATTTT. It is translated as CASSLDGGLQPQHF. Full variable domain (rest looked up from reference TRBV7-9 and TRBJ1-5): DTGVSQNPRHKITKRGQNVTFRCDPISEHNRLYWYRQTLGQGPEFLTYFQNEAQLEKSRLLSDRFSAERPKGSFSTLEIQRTEQGDSAMYLCASSLDGGLQPQHFGDGTRLSIL.

The sample holds many counts of this clonotype. V usage is TRBV7-9 and J usage is TRBJ1-1, with 8 positions matching TRBD1. The CDR3 extends over 14 amino acids. Germline V gene lookup returns CDR1 SEHNR and CDR2 FQNEAQ (reference sequence). Trimming removed 3 bases from V and 4 bases from J; junction bases left unmatched: 4. CDR3 amino acids: CASSLGQDITEAFF. Written as DNA, the CDR3 is TGTGCCAGCAGCTTGGGACAGGACATCACTGAAGCTTTCTTT.

V gene TRBV29-1 combines with J gene TRBJ1-2; D might be TRBD1 (6 bases). The CDR3 is 12 residues long. Germline assignment: CDR1 SQVTM and CDR2 ANQGSEA. V was shortened by 5 bases and J by 2 bases, with 9 bases between the two germline ends. CDR3 sequence reads: CSVYGTNYGYTF. The DNA of the CDR3 is TGCAGCGTTTACGGGACAAACTATGGCTACACCTTC.

The J gene is TRBJ1-1, the V gene TRBV25-1; tentative D call: TRBD1 (6 bases). The V and J ends lost 5 bases and 7 bases respectively, with 20 bases between them. This CDR3 comprises 15 residues. Germline V CDR1 and CDR2: MGHDK, SYGVNS. In DNA form, the CDR3 reads TGTGCCAGCAGTTTAGTGGCGGGGGCGCAGGGTGAAGCTTTCTTT. As protein: CASSLVAGAQGEAFF.